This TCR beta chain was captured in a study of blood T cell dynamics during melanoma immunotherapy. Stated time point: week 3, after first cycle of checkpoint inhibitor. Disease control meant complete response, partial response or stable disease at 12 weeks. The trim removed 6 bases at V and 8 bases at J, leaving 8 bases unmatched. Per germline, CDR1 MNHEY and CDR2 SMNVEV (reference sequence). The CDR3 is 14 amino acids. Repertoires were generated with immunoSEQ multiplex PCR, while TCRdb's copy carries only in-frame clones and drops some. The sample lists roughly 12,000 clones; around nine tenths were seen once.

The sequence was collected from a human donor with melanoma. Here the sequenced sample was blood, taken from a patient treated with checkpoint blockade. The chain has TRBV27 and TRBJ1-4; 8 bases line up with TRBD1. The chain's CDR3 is CASRPGTGGEKLFF. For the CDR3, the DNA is TGTGCCAGCAGACCGGGGACAGGTGGAGAAAAACTGTTTTTT.